The 21 T cell receptor beta chains listed next were all sequenced from one sample in a study of blood T cells in healthy people across ages. For the second PCR, which ran for 7 to 11 cycles, a sample-barcoded 5' primer and a J-beta primer mix were used. TCRdb called the 5' RACE reads again in MiXCR, with one record for every CDR3 protein. This table has hundreds of thousands of distinct CDR3 sequences, roughly 20% appearing once. Material: blood. Receptor source: a man between 65 and 85 years old in good health.

Many counts were recorded for this clonotype. The chain is built from TRBV7-2 and TRBJ1-1; 7 bases are a match to TRBD1. Germline V gene lookup returns CDR1 SGHTA and CDR2 FQGNSA. Unmatched junction bases numbered 5, after V lost 5 bases and J lost 8 bases. The CDR3 has 12 residues. The CDR3 DNA sequence: TGTGCCAGCAGCCTTGGGACAGAGGAAGCTTTCTTT. Translating it yields CASSLGTEEAFF.

The chain carries TRBV7-9 and TRBJ2-1, with D possibly being TRBD2 (6 bases). The DNA matches TRBJ2-7 better at its end, which makes the J call doubtful. CDR3 length equals 15 residues. Germline lookup yields CDR1 SEHNR and CDR2 FQNEAQ (reference sequence). In DNA, the CDR3 is TGTGCCAGCAGCTTAGGAGCGGGCACTACCTACGAGCAGTACTTC. This codes for CASSLGAGTTYEQYF.

This clonotype has more than one count but fewer than ten. The chain combines TRBV2 with TRBJ2-3; D is perhaps TRBD1 (6 bases). The germline V and J ends were trimmed by 6 bases and 2 bases, with 9 bases remaining between them. The CDR3 sequence is 13 residues long. Germline values: CDR1 SNHLY, CDR2 FYNNEI. CDR3 in amino acids: CASSGQITDTQYF. CDR3 nucleotides: TGTGCCAGCAGCGGACAGATCACAGATACGCAGTATTTT.

The chain carries TRBV12-3 or TRBV12-4 and TRBJ1-3, with D possibly matching TRBD1 (6 bases). The CDR3 runs to 15 residues. V gave up 6 bases and J gave up 0 bases, with 12 bases separating them. In DNA form, the CDR3 reads TGTGCCAGCAGACCTACAGGGAGCTCTGGAAACACCATATATTTT. It yields the protein CASRPTGSSGNTIYF.

This chain connects TRBV29-1 to TRBJ2-3; 8 positions match TRBD2. The V gene's germline CDR1 is SQVTM and CDR2 ANQGSEA. This CDR3 has 15 amino acids. Germline trimming cut 8 bases from V and 3 bases from J; bases unmatched to any gene: 13. The CDR3 loop reads CSSRPLAGLTDTQYF. The CDR3 region has the DNA TGCAGCTCCCGACCCTTAGCGGGACTTACAGATACGCAGTATTTT.

This clonotype was seen repeatedly, ten times or more. The chain combines TRBV7-6 with TRBJ2-3; D is perhaps TRBD2 (5 bases). Germline values: CDR1 SGHVS, CDR2 FNYEAQ. Trimming removed 1 base at V and 3 bases at J, with 14 bases between. The CDR3 covers 16 residues. The DNA for the CDR3 is TGTGCCAGCAGCTTAGTATCGGCTAGAGGGACAGATACGCAGTATTTT. It translates to CASSLVSARGTDTQYF.

The chain recombines TRBV6-1 with TRBJ2-3; 7 bases map to TRBD2. Germline lookup yields CDR1 MNHNS and CDR2 SASEGT. The CDR3 has 15 amino acids. The junction had 3 bases not matched to a gene; V was cut back by 0 bases and J by 3 bases. The chain's CDR3 is CASSEARTSTDTQYF. CDR3 coding DNA: TGTGCCAGCAGTGAAGCCCGGACTAGTACAGATACGCAGTATTTT.

This clonotype has a count of ten or more. The chain employs TRBV7-2 and TRBJ2-1; 12 positions match TRBD2. The germline V gene encodes CDR1 SGHTA and CDR2 FQGNSA. The CDR3 consists of 16 residues. With 5 bases clipped from V and 4 bases from J, the junction kept 6 bases outside the gene matches. The CDR3 bases are TGTGCCAGCAGCCCAGTAGGACTAGCGGGGTACAATGAGCAGTTCTTC. Translation: CASSPVGLAGYNEQFF.

With regard to this clonotype: It is likely a read error, because the conserved phenylalanine at the end of the CDR3 is missing. V is TRBV14 and J is TRBJ1-1, with D unclear. This CDR3 is 16 amino acids long. The germline V and J ends were trimmed by 0 bases and 1 base, with 12 bases remaining between them. Germline V lookup: CDR1 SGHDN, CDR2 FVKESK. The DNA for the CDR3 is TGTGCCAGCAGCCAAGATTTTGCCCCACCGAACACTGAAGCTTTCCTT. Encoded protein: CASSQDFAPPNTEAFL.

This chain connects TRBV18 to TRBJ2-7; 10 bases fit TRBD1. CDR3 length: 15 residues. Germline V lookup: CDR1 KGHSH, CDR2 LQKENI. Trimming took 3 bases from V and 2 from J; bases not matched to a gene: 4. The CDR3 loop is CASSPLGTGAYEQYF. CDR3 nucleotide sequence: TGTGCCAGCTCACCTCTGGGGACAGGGGCCTACGAGCAGTACTTC.

Only a few counts were recorded for this clonotype. V and J are TRBV25-1 and TRBJ2-7; perhaps TRBD1 as D (6 bases). The germline gives CDR1 MGHDK, CDR2 SYGVNS. The CDR3 contains 18 residues. Trimming left V 5 bases short and J 1 base short, with 24 bases between. The CDR3 region is CASSLGFGTTRNSYEQYF. CDR3 nucleotides: TGTGCCAGCAGTTTGGGTTTCGGGACAACCCGAAATTCCTACGAGCAGTACTTC.

The chain recombines TRBV3-1 with TRBJ2-7; D unresolved. This CDR3 has 14 amino acids. Looked up from germline, CDR1 is LGHDT and CDR2 is YNNKEL (reference sequence). Trimming cost V 0 bases and J 2 bases, with 8 bases left between them. CDR3 bases: TGTGCCAGCAGCCAAGAGGTCAGCCCCTACGAGCAGTACTTC. Amino acids: CASSQEVSPYEQYF.

The V and J genes are TRBV5-6 and TRBJ2-5; D unclear. Germline CDR1 reads SGHDT; CDR2 reads YYEEEE. V lost 3 bases and J lost 3, with 15 bases in between. The CDR3 runs to 15 residues. CDR3 DNA sequence: TGTGCCAGCAGCTCCTATTTAGATCCGGAAGAGACCCAGTACTTC. Its protein product is CASSSYLDPEETQYF.

The rearrangement links TRBV7-8 to TRBJ2-2, with TRBD2 identical over 9 bases. Germline V gives CDR1 SGHVS, CDR2 FQNEAQ. The V and J ends lost 1 base and 6 bases, in that order; junction bases with no gene match: 6. The CDR3 extends over 16 amino acids. The CDR3 DNA is TGTGCCAGCAGCTTAGTAGCGGGAGACTTCCCCGGGGAGCTGTTTTTT. Its translation is CASSLVAGDFPGELFF.

This clonotype showed up just a few times. The V call is TRBV28, the J call TRBJ2-5; 8 bases line up with TRBD1. Near its end, the DNA agrees better with TRBJ2-7, so the J call may be wrong. Germline V CDR1 and CDR2: MDHEN, SYDVKM. The CDR3 is 13 residues long. The CDR3 here is CASSLWTGNEQYF. CDR3 nucleotides: TGTGCCAGCAGTTTGTGGACAGGGAACGAGCAGTACTTC.

The genes are TRBV6-5 and TRBJ1-2; D unresolved. Germline V lookup: CDR1 MNHEY, CDR2 SVGAGI. Deletions cut 6 bases from V and 4 bases from J, with 12 bases between. This CDR3 comprises 13 residues. CDR3 DNA sequence: TGTGCCAGCAGCCGGGAAGGGTCCTATGGCTACACCTTC. As protein: CASSREGSYGYTF.

The CDR3 DNA is TGCGCCAGCAGCCAAGATGCGTTGATGGGCGATGAGCAGTTCTTC. This sequence encodes CASSQDALMGDEQFF. This rearrangement joins TRBV4-3 to TRBJ2-1; no reliable D call. CDR3 length: 15 residues. Trimming shortened V by 0 bases and J by 8 bases, and 14 bases separated the two germline ends. Germline V gene data show CDR1 as LGHNA and CDR2 as YSLEER.

V and J are TRBV4-1 and TRBJ2-5, with TRBD1 identical over 8 bases. The germline gives CDR1 MGHRA, CDR2 YSYEKL. The CDR3 covers 16 residues. With 0 bases clipped from V and 7 bases from J, the junction kept 10 bases outside the gene matches. The CDR3 loop is CASSQEGQVPSVTQYF. The CDR3 bases are TGCGCCAGCAGCCAAGAGGGACAGGTCCCAAGTGTGACCCAGTACTTC.

The table lists this clonotype with a few counts. CDR3 coding DNA: TGTGCCAGCAGCGGGCTAGCGGGAGCTCGGCCAGATACGCAGTATTTT. It codes for CASSGLAGARPDTQYF. The V and J genes are TRBV7-8 and TRBJ2-3; 10 bases match TRBD2. This CDR3 has 16 residues. Germline assignment: CDR1 SGHVS and CDR2 FQNEAQ. V lost 5 bases, J lost 4 bases, and 9 bases stayed unmatched. Drawing the rest from reference TRBV7-8 and TRBJ2-3, the complete variable domain is GAGVSQSPRYKVAKRGQDVALRCDPISGHVSLFWYQQALGQGPEFLTYFQNEAQLDKSGLPSDRFFAERPEGSVSTLKIQRTQQEDSAVYLCASSGLAGARPDTQYFGPGTRLTVL.

V is TRBV5-6 and J is TRBJ2-6, with D unresolved. V was clipped by 0 bases and J by 0 bases, with 7 bases between them. The germline CDR1 and CDR2 sequences are SGHDT and YYEEEE. The CDR3 loop spans 16 amino acids. For the CDR3, the DNA is TGTGCCAGCAGCTTGGGGCTAGTCTCTGGGGCCAACGTCCTGACTTTC. Translation gives CASSLGLVSGANVLTF.

This clonotype was observed many times. The gene calls are TRBV20-1 and TRBJ1-6, with D tentatively TRBD1 (6 bases). The germline V and J ends were trimmed by 3 bases and 0 bases, with 15 bases remaining between them. This CDR3 has 17 residues. Per germline, CDR1 DFQATT and CDR2 SNEGSKA (reference sequence). The CDR3 sequence: CSARIWGPSSYNSPLHF. CDR3 in DNA: TGCAGTGCTAGGATTTGGGGGCCCAGCTCCTATAATTCACCCCTCCACTTT.